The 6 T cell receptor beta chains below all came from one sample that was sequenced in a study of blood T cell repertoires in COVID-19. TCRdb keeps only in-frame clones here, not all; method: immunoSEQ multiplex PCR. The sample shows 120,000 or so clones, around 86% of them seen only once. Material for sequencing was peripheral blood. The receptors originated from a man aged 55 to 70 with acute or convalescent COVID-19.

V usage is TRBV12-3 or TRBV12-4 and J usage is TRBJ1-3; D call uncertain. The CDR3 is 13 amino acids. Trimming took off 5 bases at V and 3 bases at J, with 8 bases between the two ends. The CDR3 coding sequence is TGTGCCAGCAGTGTTCGGGGTGGAAACACCATATATTTT. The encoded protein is CASSVRGGNTIYF.

CDR3 amino acids: CASRSGRAQPDTQYF. In DNA form, the CDR3 reads TGTGCCAGCAGGAGCGGGAGGGCCCAGCCAGATACGCAGTATTTT. The chain recombines TRBV6-5 with TRBJ2-3; TRBD2 matches 10 bases. In germline, CDR1 is MNHEY, CDR2 SVGAGI. This CDR3 has 15 amino acids. V was clipped by 6 bases and J by 4 bases; unmatched bases: 7.

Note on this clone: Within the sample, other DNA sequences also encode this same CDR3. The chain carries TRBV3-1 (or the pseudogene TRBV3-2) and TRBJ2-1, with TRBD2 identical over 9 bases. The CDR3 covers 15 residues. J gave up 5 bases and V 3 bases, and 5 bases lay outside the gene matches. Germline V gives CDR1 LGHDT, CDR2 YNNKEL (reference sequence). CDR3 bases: TGTGCCAGCAGCCAGGGCGCTAGCGGGAACAATGAGCAGTTCTTC. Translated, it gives CASSQGASGNNEQFF.

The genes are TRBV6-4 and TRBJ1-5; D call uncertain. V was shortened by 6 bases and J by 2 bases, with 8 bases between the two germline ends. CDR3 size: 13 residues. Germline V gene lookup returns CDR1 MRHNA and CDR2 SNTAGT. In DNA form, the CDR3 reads TGTGCCAGCAGCCCTGGGCGCAATCAGCCCCAGCATTTT. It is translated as CASSPGRNQPQHF.

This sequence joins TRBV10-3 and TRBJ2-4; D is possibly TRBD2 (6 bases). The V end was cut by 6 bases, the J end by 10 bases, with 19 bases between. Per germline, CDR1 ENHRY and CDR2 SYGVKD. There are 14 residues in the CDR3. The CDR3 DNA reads TGTGCCATCAGCGCCTCGGGAGACCGGCTTATTCAGTACTTC. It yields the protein CAISASGDRLIQYF.

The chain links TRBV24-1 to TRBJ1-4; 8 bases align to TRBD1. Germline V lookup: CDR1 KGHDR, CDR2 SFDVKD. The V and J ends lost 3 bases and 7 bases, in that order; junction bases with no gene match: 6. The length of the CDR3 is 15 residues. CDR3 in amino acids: CATSDPQGAGEKLFF. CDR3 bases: TGTGCCACCAGTGATCCTCAGGGGGCAGGTGAAAAACTGTTTTTT.